A single sample is the source of the 30 T cell receptor beta chains below, sequenced in a study of tissue T cells after allogeneic stem cell transplantation. The method was immunoSEQ multiplex PCR; TCRdb's version includes in-frame clones alone and lacks a portion of them. In the table there are fewer than 5,500 clones, around 29% of which are singletons. Indicated time point: mouse harvest day 14 after allogeneic transplant. Tail vein injection delivered 10^7 T-cell-depleted bone marrow cells and 10^6 splenic CD5+ T cells. Material for sequencing was skin. The receptor set was obtained from a female BALB/c mouse given C57BL/6 T cells with graft-versus-host disease after an allogeneic hematopoietic cell transplant.

As concerns this clone: Gene names and germline refer to mouse. The read ends 1 residue shy of where the CDR3 ends; the end is completed using the germline J gene. The chain couples TRBV23 to TRBJ2-1. The germline gives CDR1 KGHTA, CDR2 FQNQQP. This CDR3 is built from 15 residues. The CDR3 bases that were read are TGCTCCAGCAGTCAATCGTTGGGCAACTATGCTGAGCAGTTC. Its translation: CSSSQSLGNYAEQF. The whole CDR3 sequence reads CSSSQSLGNYAEQFF.

With regard to this clone: Mouse names are used for the genes. The sequenced fragment ends 1 residue before the CDR3 boundary, so the rest is inferred from the germline J gene. This chain connects TRBV23 to TRBJ1-1; the table's TRBD1 call for D was not verified on the DNA. This CDR3 contains 14 residues. The V gene's germline CDR1 is KGHTA and CDR2 FQNQQP. The sequenced part of the CDR3 DNA is TGCTCCAGCAGTTCCGGGACAACAAACACAGAAGTCTTC. Translated: CSSSSGTTNTEVF. The full-length CDR3 reads as CSSSSGTTNTEVFF.

Notes on this clone: Genes here carry mouse names. The read ends 1 residue before the CDR3 terminus; that terminus is restored from the germline J gene. The rearrangement joins TRBV12-2 to TRBJ1-1; D is unclear. Germline loops: CDR1 SGHLS, CDR2 HYDKME. The CDR3 length is 13 residues. The germline V and J ends were trimmed by 0 bases and 1 base, with 5 bases remaining between them. CDR3 bases read: TGTGCCAGCTCTCTCGAGAGAAACACAGAAGTCTTC. It encodes CASSLERNTEVF. The complete CDR3 reads CASSLERNTEVFF.

By sample fraction, this clone is medium-sized. Mouse names are used for the genes. The read terminates 1 residue before the CDR3 end, so the remaining end is supplied by the germline J gene. The chain joins TRBV26 to TRBJ2-3, with D perhaps assigned TRBD1 or TRBD2 (7 bases each). Germline CDR1 is KGHPV and CDR2 is FQNQEV (reference sequence). Trimming removed 3 bases at V and 0 bases at J, with 10 bases between. CDR3 length: 15 amino acids. The CDR3 bases that were read are TGTGCCAGCAGTCTCAGGGGGGCTAGTGCAGAAACGCTGTAT. Translated, it gives CASSLRGASAETLY. The full CDR3 reads CASSLRGASAETLYF.

This clone was recorded only once. Gene names and germline match the mouse. The read ends 1 residue shy of where the CDR3 ends; the end is completed using the germline J gene. This sequence joins TRBV19 and TRBJ2-4; 9 bases line up with TRBD2. CDR3 length equals 15 residues. Germline trimming cut 3 bases from V and 1 base from J; bases unmatched to any gene: 3. The germline V gene has CDR1 FNHDT and CDR2 SITEND (reference sequence). Incomplete CDR3 DNA: TGTGCCAGCAGTAAGCTGGGGGGGGGTCAAAACACCTTGTAC. Amino acid sequence: CASSKLGGGQNTLY. The full CDR3 protein reads CASSKLGGGQNTLYF.

By share, this clone ranks as large. Gene and germline names: mouse. The DNA ends 1 residue before the CDR3 does, and the rest of the CDR3 is filled in from the germline J gene. V and J are TRBV23 and TRBJ1-4. The length of the CDR3 is 15 residues. Germline V gives CDR1 KGHTA, CDR2 FQNQQP. The CDR3 DNA, read in part, is TGCTCCAGCAGTCAATCGACGGTTTCCAACGAAAGATTATTT. Protein sequence: CSSSQSTVSNERLF. The whole CDR3 protein is CSSSQSTVSNERLFF. The variable domain in full, with the rest retrieved from reference TRBV23 and TRBJ1-4, is DAAVTQKPRYLIKMKGQEAEMKCIPEKGHTAVFWYQQKQSKELKFLIYFQNQQPLDQIDMVKERFSAVCPSSSLCSLGIRTCEAEDSALYLCSSSQSTVSNERLFFGHGTKLSVL.

Turning to this clone: The gene names given are mouse names. The read falls 1 residue short of the CDR3 end, and the missing part is taken from the germline J gene. The rearrangement uses TRBV3 and TRBJ2-5; TRBD2 aligns across 8 bases. The V segment lost 5 bases and the J segment 6 bases; nucleotides outside the gene matches: 4. This CDR3 spans 13 amino acids. Germline-derived CDR1 and CDR2 are SNHLY and FYNGKV (reference sequence). CDR3 protein: CASSALGEDTQYF. The sequenced part of the CDR3 DNA is TGTGCCAGCAGCGCACTGGGGGAGGACACCCAGTAC.

Regarding this clone: The listed genes are named as in mouse. The read ends 1 residue early relative to the CDR3; the germline J gene fills the gap. This chain joins TRBV31 and TRBJ2-4; 10 nucleotides align to TRBD1. V lost 6 bases, J lost 8 bases, and 2 bases stayed unmatched. This CDR3 is 11 amino acids long. Germline-derived CDR1 and CDR2 are GKSSPN and SITVG. CDR3 amino acids: CACRDRGTLYF. The sequenced CDR3 bases are TGTGCCTGTCGGGACAGGGGCACCTTGTAC. Filled out from reference TRBV31 and TRBJ2-4, the complete variable domain reads AQTIHQWPVAEIKAVGSPLSLGCTIKGKSSPNLYWYWQATGGTLQQLFYSITVGQVESVVQLNLSASRPKDDQFILSTEKLLLSHSGFYLCACRDRGTLYFGAGTRLSVL.

Note on this clone: Gene names are mouse gene names. The sequenced fragment ends 1 residue before the CDR3 boundary, so the rest is inferred from the germline J gene. This chain joins TRBV26 and TRBJ1-2; D is undetermined. Trimming removed 3 bases from V and 0 bases from J, with 2 bases in between. The CDR3 runs 12 residues. Germline V gene data show CDR1 as KGHPV and CDR2 as FQNQEV (reference sequence). The CDR3 DNA, read in part, is TGTGCCAGCAGTCTAGCAAACTCCGACTACACC. This sequence encodes CASSLANSDYT. The complete CDR3 reads CASSLANSDYTF.

Regarding this clone: Mouse germline and gene names are used. Coverage ceases 1 residue before the CDR3 finishes, and the germline J gene fills in the end. This chain connects TRBV2 to TRBJ1-4; unclear D gene. From germline, CDR1 is LGHNA and CDR2 YSYQKL. The germline V and J ends were trimmed by 0 bases and 6 bases, with 2 bases remaining between them. The CDR3 consists of 12 residues. The CDR3 DNA, read in part, is TGTGCCAGCAGCCAAGATCACGAAAGATTATTT. Translating gives CASSQDHERLF. The full CDR3 reads CASSQDHERLFF. The entire variable domain, with the rest obtained from reference TRBV2 and TRBJ1-4, is as follows: DPKIIQKPKYLVAVTGSEKILICEQYLGHNAMYWYRQSAKKPLEFMFSYSYQKLMDNQTASSRFQPQSSKKNHLDLQITALKPDDSATYFCASSQDHERLFFGHGTKLSVL.

A note on this clone: Gene names refer to mouse genes. The read terminates 1 residue ahead of where the CDR3 ends, so the germline J gene completes it. This chain uses TRBV13-1 with TRBJ2-5; 9 nucleotides agree with TRBD2. V lost 4 bases to trimming and J lost 1 base; unmatched junction nucleotides: 1. Germline V gene data show CDR1 as NSHNY and CDR2 as SYGAGN. The CDR3 extends over 14 amino acids. The CDR3 loop reads CASSHWGDQDTQYF. The CDR3 DNA, read in part, is TGTGCCAGCAGTCACTGGGGGGACCAAGACACCCAGTAC.

A few counts support this clone. The gene names here belong to mouse. The read falls 1 residue short of the CDR3 end, and the missing part is taken from the germline J gene. The genes are TRBV26 and TRBJ2-4; D unresolved. This CDR3 has 13 residues. Trimming took off 6 bases at V and 0 bases at J, with 7 bases between the two ends. Germline V CDR1 and CDR2: KGHPV, FQNQEV (reference sequence). The sequenced part of the CDR3 DNA is TGTGCCAGCAGGCAGACAAGTCAAAACACCTTGTAC. Translating gives CASRQTSQNTLY. The CDR3 in its entirety is CASRQTSQNTLYF.

This clone was counted between two and nine times. Each gene name is a mouse one. The CDR3 end falls 1 residue outside the read, so it is completed with the germline J gene. The chain couples TRBV23 to TRBJ2-7; the D segment call TRBD2 is taken from the table without a DNA check. In germline, CDR1 is KGHTA, CDR2 FQNQQP. The CDR3 is 15 residues long. The CDR3 here is CSSSQSQVGGYEQYF. CDR3 DNA (partial): TGCTCCAGCAGTCAATCTCAAGTGGGGGGGTATGAACAGTAC.

This clone was recorded a few times. The genes are named according to mouse. The CDR3 loop reads CASSPWGNQDTQYF. The CDR3 DNA, read in part, is TGTGCCAGCAGCCCCTGGGGTAACCAAGACACCCAGTAC. The chain links TRBV3 to TRBJ2-5, with D possibly being TRBD2 (6 bases). Read coverage stops 1 residue before the CDR3 terminus; the germline J gene supplies the remainder. The V gene's germline CDR1 is SNHLY and CDR2 FYNGKV (reference sequence). The V and J ends lost 5 bases and 0 bases respectively, with 9 bases between them. The CDR3 spans 14 residues.

Of note for this clone: Gene names and germline refer to mouse. The observed sequence ends 1 residue before the CDR3 terminus, with the missing tail filled in from the germline J gene. This chain connects TRBV19 to TRBJ1-6; 8 bases align to TRBD1. TRBJ1-6 is given ORF status, its function remaining uncertain. The V gene end was trimmed by 4 bases and the J gene end by 0 bases; junction bases not matched to a gene: 3. From germline, CDR1 is FNHDT and CDR2 SITEND (reference sequence). CDR3 length equals 16 residues. The sequenced CDR3 bases are TGTGCCAGCAGTCGGGACAGGATTTCCTATAATTCGCCCCTCTAC. Amino acids: CASSRDRISYNSPLY. The CDR3 reads in full as CASSRDRISYNSPLYF.

This clone was recorded a few times. Gene names are mouse gene names. The read terminates 1 residue before the CDR3 end, so the remaining end is supplied by the germline J gene. This chain joins TRBV26 and TRBJ2-7, with D unresolved. This CDR3 has 13 residues. Per the germline V gene, CDR1 is KGHPV and CDR2 is FQNQEV (reference sequence). The V gene lost 0 bases and the J gene lost 4 bases, with 7 bases spanning the gap. The covered CDR3 bases are TGTGCCAGCAGTCTGTCACAGAATTATGAACAGTAC. It specifies CASSLSQNYEQY. The CDR3 in full is CASSLSQNYEQYF.

With regard to this clone: Gene names and germline refer to mouse. The read terminates 1 residue ahead of where the CDR3 ends, so the germline J gene completes it. The rearrangement joins TRBV2 to TRBJ1-1; no reliable D call. The CDR3 covers 13 residues. Germline V gene sequence: CDR1 LGHNA, CDR2 YSYQKL. The V and J ends lost 0 bases and 3 bases respectively, with 5 bases between them. CDR3 DNA, as far as it was read: TGTGCCAGCAGCCAAGACGCAGACACAGAAGTCTTC. Its protein is CASSQDADTEVF. The complete CDR3 reads CASSQDADTEVFF.

This clone is labeled medium-sized. Genes and germline come from the mouse. The CDR3 end lies 1 residue beyond the end of the read and is filled in from the germline J gene. The gene calls are TRBV31 and TRBJ1-1; D call uncertain. The CDR3 has 11 amino acids. Germline V CDR1 and CDR2: GKSSPN, SITVG. V was clipped by 1 base and J by 6 bases, with 6 bases between them. The CDR3 DNA, read in part, is TGTGCCTGGAGTCAACAGTCAGAAGTCTTC. Its translation: CAWSQQSEVF. From start to end, the CDR3 is CAWSQQSEVFF. Full variable domain (outside the CDR3, taken from reference TRBV31 and TRBJ1-1): AQTIHQWPVAEIKAVGSPLSLGCTIKGKSSPNLYWYWQATGGTLQQLFYSITVGQVESVVQLNLSASRPKDDQFILSTEKLLLSHSGFYLCAWSQQSEVFFGKGTRLTVV.

This clone is medium-sized within its sample. Gene names and germline match the mouse. The CDR3 end lies 1 residue beyond the end of the read and is filled in from the germline J gene. The chain links TRBV13-2 to TRBJ2-5; perhaps TRBD1 as D (5 bases). CDR1 is NNHNN and CDR2 is SYGAGS in the germline V gene (reference sequence). This CDR3 comprises 14 residues. The V end was cut by 3 bases, the J end by 5 bases, with 13 bases between. The CDR3 region is CASGVPGSRDTQYF. The sequenced part of the CDR3 DNA is TGTGCCAGCGGTGTACCAGGGAGTAGAGACACCCAGTAC.

Worth noting for this clone: Genes and germline come from the mouse. The missing CDR3 end, 1 residue past where the read stops, is filled in from the germline J gene. The chain is built from TRBV29 and TRBJ2-5, with TRBD1 matching 9 bases. The CDR3 is 14 amino acids. Germline V gives CDR1 MSHET, CDR2 SYDVDS. The trim removed 4 bases at V and 4 bases at J, leaving 3 bases unmatched. Incomplete CDR3 DNA: TGTGCTAGCAGTTCCCGGGACAGGGAAGACACCCAGTAC. This gives the protein CASSSRDREDTQY. In full, the CDR3 reads CASSSRDREDTQYF.

About this clone itself: Genes and germline are mouse. The read terminates 1 residue ahead of where the CDR3 ends, so the germline J gene completes it. This rearrangement joins TRBV19 to TRBJ1-1; TRBD1 is a possible D gene (6 bases). Germline-derived CDR1 and CDR2 are FNHDT and SITEND (reference sequence). The CDR3 sequence is 12 residues long. Trimming pared 5 bases from V and 3 bases from J, leaving 8 bases between. CDR3 protein: CASRQGYTEVFF. CDR3 bases read: TGTGCCAGCAGACAGGGATACACAGAAGTCTTC.

This clone counts as medium-sized. Genes and germline are mouse. The CDR3 protein is CASNGQGATNERLFF. CDR3 DNA, as far as it was read: TGTGCCAGCAACGGACAGGGGGCAACCAACGAAAGATTATTT. The rearrangement uses TRBV26 and TRBJ1-4; TRBD1 matches 11 bases. From the germline J gene comes the end of the CDR3, since the read stops 1 residue before it. J lost 3 bases, V lost 7 bases, and 4 bases had no gene match. CDR3 length: 15 residues. Germline CDR1 KGHPV, CDR2 FQNQEV (reference sequence).

By share, this clone ranks as medium-sized (0.01 to 0.1%). Gene labels here are mouse ones. The DNA ends 1 residue before the CDR3 does, and the rest of the CDR3 is filled in from the germline J gene. The chain links TRBV23 to TRBJ2-5; TRBD1 is the table's D call and was not checked against the DNA. From germline, CDR1 is KGHTA and CDR2 FQNQQP. The CDR3 covers 13 residues. The DNA read from the CDR3 is TGCTCCAGCAGCCCAATTAACCAAGACACCCAGTAC. Protein sequence: CSSSPINQDTQY. The CDR3 reads in full as CSSSPINQDTQYF.

In regard to this clone: Mouse germline and gene names are used. The CDR3 is cut off 1 residue early in the read; its end comes from the germline J gene. This chain uses TRBV26 with TRBJ2-7, with TRBD2 matching over 7 bases. The V segment lost 2 bases and the J segment 1 base; nucleotides outside the gene matches: 2. The length of the CDR3 is 14 residues. Germline loops: CDR1 KGHPV, CDR2 FQNQEV (reference sequence). The sequenced part of the CDR3 DNA is TGTGCCAGCAGTCTGGTGGGGGGATCCTATGAACAGTAC. Its translation is CASSLVGGSYEQY. The entire CDR3 is CASSLVGGSYEQYF.

A remark on this clone: Mouse germline and gene names are used. CDR3 DNA (partial): TGTGCCAGCACCGGGATATATGAACAGTAC. Translated, it gives CASTGIYEQY. The full CDR3 reads CASTGIYEQYF. The genes are TRBV13-3 and TRBJ2-7; D call uncertain. Sequencing ends 1 residue short of the CDR3 end; the germline J gene provides the rest. V was pared by 6 bases and J by 4 bases, with 8 bases between. Germline V gene sequence: CDR1 NNHDY, CDR2 SYVADS. CDR3 size: 11 residues.

Note on this clone: Germline and genes here are mouse. The read falls 1 residue short of the CDR3 end, and the missing part is taken from the germline J gene. V usage is TRBV26 and J usage is TRBJ2-3; no reliable D call. V lost 2 bases and J lost 6, with 3 bases in between. Per the germline V gene, CDR1 is KGHPV and CDR2 is FQNQEV (reference sequence). This CDR3 comprises 11 residues. This CDR3 is CASSLRETLYF. The CDR3 DNA, read in part, is TGTGCCAGCAGTCTGAGGGAAACGCTGTAT. The full variable domain, rest sourced from reference TRBV26 and TRBJ2-3, is NSKVIQTPRYLVKGQGQKAKMRCIPEKGHPVVFWYQQNKNNEFKFLINFQNQEVLQQIDMTEKRFSAECPSNSPCSLEIQSSEAGDSALYLCASSLRETLYFGSGTRLTVL.

This clone was counted only a few times. Gene names refer to mouse genes. The sequenced fragment ends 1 residue before the CDR3 boundary, so the rest is inferred from the germline J gene. The J gene is TRBJ1-2, the V gene TRBV26; tentative D call: TRBD1 (6 bases). The CDR3 runs 13 residues. V lost 4 bases and J lost 4, with 10 bases in between. Germline V gives CDR1 KGHPV, CDR2 FQNQEV (reference sequence). The CDR3 here is CASSRGGLSDYTF. Incomplete CDR3 DNA: TGTGCCAGCAGTCGGGGGGGCCTCTCCGACTACACC.

This clone counts as medium-sized. Gene and germline names: mouse. The read terminates 1 residue before the CDR3 end, so the remaining end is supplied by the germline J gene. This chain links TRBV23 with TRBJ2-3; the DNA was not used to check the table's D call, TRBD1. Germline V CDR1 and CDR2: KGHTA, FQNQQP. This CDR3 has 16 amino acids. The covered CDR3 bases are TGCTCCAGCAGTCCCCGACAGTTTTCTAGTGCAGAAACGCTGTAT. Its protein product is CSSSPRQFSSAETLY. Given in full, the CDR3 is CSSSPRQFSSAETLYF.

In the case of this clone: The gene names given are mouse names. The sequenced fragment ends 1 residue before the CDR3 boundary, so the rest is inferred from the germline J gene. The chain couples TRBV15 to TRBJ2-2; D uncertain. V was pared by 6 bases and J by 4 bases, with 15 bases between. CDR3 length: 15 amino acids. Germline V gene data show CDR1 as SGHND and CDR2 as FRSKSL. The covered CDR3 bases are TGTGCCAGCAGGCCTCCGGGATCGGGCACCGGGCAGCTCTAC. This sequence encodes CASRPPGSGTGQLY. The CDR3 as a whole reads CASRPPGSGTGQLYF.

By share, this clone counts as large. Mouse germline and gene names are used. The CDR3 is cut off 1 residue early in the read; its end comes from the germline J gene. This chain uses TRBV31 with TRBJ2-4; 7 nucleotides agree with TRBD2. The V gene's germline CDR1 is GKSSPN and CDR2 SITVG. Trimming took 0 bases from V and 2 from J; bases not matched to a gene: 2. The CDR3 covers 14 residues. CDR3 DNA (partial): TGTGCCTGGAGTCTGGGGGGGTATCAAAACACCTTGTAC. Translated: CAWSLGGYQNTLY. The whole CDR3 region reads CAWSLGGYQNTLYF. The whole variable domain, remainder taken from reference TRBV31 and TRBJ2-4, is AQTIHQWPVAEIKAVGSPLSLGCTIKGKSSPNLYWYWQATGGTLQQLFYSITVGQVESVVQLNLSASRPKDDQFILSTEKLLLSHSGFYLCAWSLGGYQNTLYFGAGTRLSVL.